This TCR beta chain stems from a study of cytomegalovirus exposure and HLA in healthy donors. Overall study results and limits: Indistinguishable V segments, including TRBV6-2 and TRBV6-3, were excluded.

60 Vbeta and 13 Jbeta primers were used in PCR. Assay: immunoSEQ multiplex PCR; the TCRdb copy retains only in-frame clones and omits some. The data hold some 120,000 clones, with about 73% observed a single time. The V gene lost 1 base and the J gene lost 7 bases, with 7 bases spanning the gap. CDR3 length equals 12 residues. The germline CDR1 and CDR2 sequences are SGHAT and FQNNGV. About this clone: The antigen is unknown.

The sample consisted of PBMCs. The chain is built from TRBV11-2 and TRBJ1-2, with D unclear. The TCR sequence derives from a middle-aged woman in good health and CMV-seronegative. CDR3 in DNA: TGTGCCAGCAGCTTAGGGACTCGTGGCTACACCTTC. As protein: CASSLGTRGYTF.